This T cell receptor (beta chain) was identified during a study of beta chain features in type 1 diabetes. Study observations and caveats: Researchers could not determine here whether HLA type influences TCRB rearrangement.

CDR3 length: 13 residues. The junction had 3 bases not matched to a gene; V was cut back by 2 bases and J by 8 bases. The germline gives CDR1 SGDLS, CDR2 YYNGEE. The whole isolated RNA underwent reverse transcription, so sequencing captured expressed TCRB transcripts. Each sample of naive, central memory or regulatory T cells had, on average, about 3.6 million reads. TCRdb keeps only in-frame clones here, not all; method: immunoSEQ multiplex PCR. The sample consists of some 360,000 clones, less than 20% of them appearing once. Stem cell-like memory, regulatory, central memory and naive CD4+ cells were sorted via CD45RO/CCR7/CD25/CD127/CD95/CD27. Comments on this clone: Its target is not known.

This rearrangement joins TRBV9 to TRBJ2-2, with 7 bases matching TRBD1. Sequencing input: naive CD4+ T cells from blood. The source of this sequence is a woman aged 18-29 years in good health. CDR3 amino acids: CASSVRQGGELFF. The CDR3 bases are TGTGCCAGCAGCGTTCGACAGGGTGGGGAGCTGTTTTTT.